The rows below give T cell receptor beta chains drawn from one sample of a study of cytomegalovirus exposure and HLA in healthy donors. Clones were read by immunoSEQ multiplex PCR, and TCRdb kept only the in-frame ones, dropping some. The table lists over 150,000 clones, 60% to 80% of them singletons, with 2.6% in the top ten. Sequenced: PBMCs. The origin of the receptors is a woman in her thirties or forties in good health and CMV-seropositive. CDR3s include the opening cysteine and the closing phenylalanine or tryptophan. The D gene is left open where the match is weak. The size of a clone is reported for some rows only, either as once, few or many, or as a class for expanded clones.

NA,TRBJ2-7,few,TRBV11-3,TGTGCCAGCAGCTTACAGGGTTATGACGAGCAGTACTTC,CASSLQGYDEQYF
TRBD2,TRBJ2-7,NA,TRBV6-5,TGTGCCAGCAGTTACTCGATGAGGGGAGGGGCCTACGAGCAGTACTTC,CASSYSMRGGAYEQYF
TRBD1,TRBJ1-1,NA,TRBV7-2,TGTGCCAGCAGCCAGAGACAGGGCGGCACTGAAGCTTTCTTT,CASSQRQGGTEAFF
NA,TRBJ2-2,few,TRBV14,TGTGCCAGCAGCCAAGGCTACTCGGTGGGGGAGCTGTTTTTT,CASSQGYSVGELFF
NA,TRBJ1-6,few,TRBV5-5,TGTGCCAGCAGCCAAAATTCACCCCTCCACTTT,CASSQNSPLHF
TRBD1,TRBJ1-4,few,TRBV18,TGTGCCAGCTCACCATTGGGACAGGGCAATGAAAAACTGTTTTTT,CASSPLGQGNEKLFF
TRBD2,TRBJ2-2,few,TRBV7-2,TGTGCCAGCAGCTTGAGCGGGAGAGGGACCGGGGAGCTGTTTTTT,CASSLSGRGTGELFF
TRBD2,TRBJ2-3,few,TRBV29-1,TGCAGCGTCGAATCTCTAGCGGGAGCGACAGATACGCAGTATTTT,CSVESLAGATDTQYF
TRBD1,TRBJ1-5,NA,TRBV19,TGTGCCAGTAGTGGACAGGGGGCGAGCTTGGGCAATCAGCCCCAGCATTTT,CASSGQGASLGNQPQHF
TRBD1,TRBJ1-1,once,TRBV6-6,TGTGCCAGCAGCCAACGCACAGGGGTCACTGAAGCTTTCTTT,CASSQRTGVTEAFF
TRBD1,TRBJ2-5,NA,TRBV2,TGTGCCAGCAGGGGGACAGGGGAGGAGACCCAGTACTTC,CASRGTGEETQYF
NA,TRBJ1-1,NA,TRBV19,TGTGCCAGTAGCGCAGGGATCGACACTGAAGCTTTCTTT,CASSAGIDTEAFF
NA,TRBJ1-5,NA,TRBV2,TGTGCCAGCAGTGAAGCTGTGGGAGTGCAGCCCCAGCATTTT,CASSEAVGVQPQHF